These T cell receptor beta chains were read from a single sample in a study of T-cell memory formation after mild COVID-19. Using its own MiXCR run on the 5' RACE reads, TCRdb lists one record per CDR3 protein. This table holds more than 100,000 distinct CDR3 sequences, 17% found once. Sequencing input: PBMCs or a T cell subset sorted from them (not recorded which). All receptors come from a man in his late teens or twenties who had mild COVID-19 (a few samples of this study predate the infection). Cell type and time point are not known. The CDR3 runs from the conserved cysteine through the conserved F or W. The order of the fields is V gene, D gene, clone size, J gene, CDR3 DNA, CDR3 protein. The D gene is left open where the match is weak. Some rows mark clone size as missing; the rest say once, few, many or name a class of expanded clone.

TRBV4-3	.	few	TRBJ2-1	TGCGCCAGCAGCCAAGAGCCTAGGACCACCAAAAGCTCCTACAATGAGCAGTTCTTC	CASSQEPRTTKSSYNEQFF
TRBV6-5	TRBD1	few	TRBJ1-6	TGTGCCAGCAGACGGACAGGGGGATCCTATAATTCACCCCTCCACTTT	CASRRTGGSYNSPLHF
TRBV7-9	.	few	TRBJ1-5	TGTGCCAGCAGCTTCGCGGGCTCTGAACAGCCCCAGCATTTT	CASSFAGSEQPQHF
TRBV12-3/TRBV12-4	TRBD1	few	TRBJ2-1	TGTGCCAGCAGTCTCGACAGGGGGCAGCAGTTCTTC	CASSLDRGQQFF
TRBV6-5	.	.	TRBJ2-5	TGTGCCAGCAGTTACATCAGGGGAGAAGAGACCCAGTACTTC	CASSYIRGEETQYF
TRBV5-1	TRBD1	few	TRBJ1-6	TGCGCCAGCAGCCTACGGACAGGGTATAATTCACCCCTCCACTTT	CASSLRTGYNSPLHF
TRBV7-6	.	.	TRBJ2-2	TGTGCCAGCAGCTCCTCGAGGTGGAACACCGGGGAGCTGTTTTTT	CASSSSRWNTGELFF
TRBV7-2	.	many	TRBJ2-7	TGTGCCAGCAGCTACTGGGCCTTATCCTACGAGCAGTACTTC	CASSYWALSYEQYF
TRBV4-1	.	few	TRBJ1-6	TGCGCCAGCAGCCAAGAGGCTGCGGAGTTTTCACCCCTCCACTTT	CASSQEAAEFSPLHF
TRBV6-6	.	.	TRBJ1-6	TGTGCCAGCAGTTTTATACAGGGTGAACTTTCACCCCTCCACTTT	CASSFIQGELSPLHF
TRBV5-6	TRBD2	.	TRBJ2-3	TGTGCCAGCAGGCACGGGGGGGGCACAGATACGCAGTATTTT	CASRHGGGTDTQYF
TRBV18	.	few	TRBJ2-3	TGTGCCAGCTCACCATCGGGCAAGGGGGATACGCAGTATTTT	CASSPSGKGDTQYF
TRBV6-6	TRBD2	.	TRBJ2-1	TGTGCCAGCAGTTTAAGCGGGGGGCCGTTCTTC	CASSLSGGPFF
TRBV5-1	.	.	TRBJ2-4	TGCGCCAGCAGCACCGGTAGAGGGGAGGACAAAAACATTCAGTACTTC	CASSTGRGEDKNIQYF
TRBV9	.	.	TRBJ1-1	TGTGCCAGCAGCGTAGAGGTGGGAGGGAACACTGAAGCTTTCTTT	CASSVEVGGNTEAFF
TRBV5-1	.	few	TRBJ1-1	TGCGCCAGCAGCTTGGCATTGGGGGGCACTGAAGCTTTCTTT	CASSLALGGTEAFF
TRBV7-2	.	few	TRBJ2-7	TGTGCCAGCAGCTACGACAGCTCCTACGAGCAGTACTTC	CASSYDSSYEQYF